These 30 T cell receptor beta chains were sequenced from one sample in a study of a mutant IDH1 vaccine in newly diagnosed glioma. Assay used: immunoSEQ multiplex PCR; TCRdb lists only in-frame clones, some missing. Among nearly 50,000 clones listed, around 85% were seen once. For these receptors, no antigen is known. Time point noted: week 47, end of study. A single vaccine dose contained 300 ug of mutant IDH1 20-mer peptide, and topical imiquimod was used with it. The sequencing here drew on PBMCs, taken from a glioma patient whose treatment included an IDH1 peptide vaccine. Source of these receptors: a woman aged 30 to 39 with glioma. Some clones in this sample may be carry-over from other donors' samples.

The chain is built from TRBV29-1 and TRBJ2-7; no clear D. Trimming took 2 bases from V and 8 from J, leaving 10 bases between them. This CDR3 comprises 11 residues. Germline values: CDR1 SQVTM, CDR2 ANQGSEA. DNA of the CDR3: TGCAGCGTTGAATACCGGGCACAGCAGTACTTC. Translation gives CSVEYRAQQYF.

This clone appeared a few times. The CDR3: CASSLVNRPNTGELFF. The DNA of the CDR3 is TGTGCCAGCAGCTTAGTAAACAGACCGAACACCGGGGAGCTGTTTTTT. The genes are TRBV7-6 and TRBJ2-2; D remains unclear. V lost 1 base and J lost 0, with 9 bases in between. Per the germline V gene, CDR1 is SGHVS and CDR2 is FNYEAQ. The CDR3 is 16 amino acids.

In DNA form, the CDR3 reads TGTGCCAGTAGTATAGATCCGGCCAGTTTGAACACTGAAGCTTTCTTT. Encoded protein: CASSIDPASLNTEAFF. The rearrangement links TRBV19 to TRBJ1-1; no clear D. V was pared by 0 bases and J by 0 bases, with 11 bases between. The CDR3 has 16 amino acids. The germline gives CDR1 LNHDA, CDR2 SQIVND (reference sequence). Full variable domain (remainder filled in from reference TRBV19 and TRBJ1-1): DGGITQSPKYLFRKEGQNVTLSCEQNLNHDAMYWYRQDPGQGLRLIYYSQIVNDFQKGDIAEGYSVSREKKESFPLTVTSAQKNPTAFYLCASSIDPASLNTEAFFGQGTRLTVV.

The V and J genes are TRBV27 and TRBJ1-4; D not resolved. V dropped 4 bases and J dropped 2 bases, with 14 bases sitting between them. The CDR3 is 16 amino acids. Germline lookup yields CDR1 MNHEY and CDR2 SMNVEV (reference sequence). CDR3 in amino acids: CASSSRRPETNEKLFF. Written as DNA, the CDR3 is TGTGCCAGCAGTTCAAGGCGTCCAGAGACTAATGAAAAACTGTTTTTT. Supplemented by reference TRBV27 and TRBJ1-4, the full variable domain reads EAQVTQNPRYLITVTGKKLTVTCSQNMNHEYMSWYRQDPGLGLRQIYYSMNVEVTDKGDVPEGYKVSRKEKRNFPLILESPSPNQTSLYFCASSSRRPETNEKLFFGSGTQLSVL.

This chain connects TRBV20-1 to TRBJ1-1, with unresolved D. Per the germline V gene, CDR1 is DFQATT and CDR2 is SNEGSKA (reference sequence). The CDR3 extends over 11 amino acids. The ends were cut back, 7 bases at V and 11 bases at J, with 17 bases in the middle. The DNA of the CDR3 is TGCAGTGTCACGACTAGCGTTGAGGCTTTCTTT. This sequence encodes CSVTTSVEAFF.

This clone showed up just a few times. This chain links TRBV2 with TRBJ1-1; 7 positions match TRBD1. V was pared by 5 bases and J by 7 bases, with 7 bases of the junction left unmatched. CDR1 and CDR2 from the germline V gene are SNHLY and FYNNEI. This CDR3 is built from 13 residues. CDR3 amino acids: CASSLTGRGEAFF. The CDR3 nucleotides are TGTGCCAGCAGTCTGACAGGGAGGGGTGAAGCTTTCTTT.

This chain links TRBV5-6 with TRBJ2-5; possibly TRBD1 for D (5 bases). Germline V lookup: CDR1 SGHDT, CDR2 YYEEEE. Deletions cut 6 bases from V and 1 base from J, with 10 bases between. The CDR3 is 13 residues long. CDR3 coding DNA: TGTGCCAGCACCCAGGGCAGCCAAGAGACCCAGTACTTC. Amino acid sequence: CASTQGSQETQYF.

The chain couples TRBV7-9 to TRBJ2-3; TRBD2 matches at 7 bases. With V trimmed by 8 bases and J by 2 bases, 10 bases remained unmatched. Germline V gene lookup returns CDR1 SEHNR and CDR2 FQNEAQ (reference sequence). The CDR3 is 15 residues long. CDR3 residues: CASLPRGGNTDTQYF. CDR3 nucleotides: TGTGCCAGCCTGCCTAGGGGAGGGAACACAGATACGCAGTATTTT.

V usage is TRBV5-6 and J usage is TRBJ1-4; 10 nucleotides agree with TRBD1. V lost 2 bases, J lost 8 bases, and 6 bases stayed unmatched. Germline V gives CDR1 SGHDT, CDR2 YYEEEE. The CDR3 covers 15 residues. The CDR3 loop reads CASSFGTGVGEKLFF. CDR3 DNA: TGTGCCAGCAGCTTTGGGACAGGGGTCGGCGAAAAACTGTTTTTT.

This clone was seen only a few times. The chain uses TRBV30 and TRBJ1-1; unclear D gene. The CDR3 spans 13 residues. Germline V CDR1 and CDR2: GTSNPN, SVGIG (reference sequence). Trimming left V 5 bases short and J 0 bases short, with 10 bases between. The CDR3 nucleotides read TGTGCCTGGTCCGTCGAGCTGAACACTGAAGCTTTCTTT. The encoded protein is CAWSVELNTEAFF.

The chain couples TRBV5-5 to TRBJ2-3; D unclear. Germline lookup yields CDR1 SGHKS and CDR2 YYEKEE (reference sequence). V was trimmed by 0 bases and J by 0 bases, leaving 5 bases between them. The CDR3 totals 14 residues. The CDR3 DNA follows: TGTGCCAGCAGCTTGGCCGGGAGCACAGATACGCAGTATTTT. This encodes CASSLAGSTDTQYF.

This sequence joins TRBV29-1 and TRBJ2-1, with 8 bases that match TRBD1. The CDR3 runs to 15 residues. J lost 2 bases, V lost 3 bases, and 6 bases had no gene match. The germline gives CDR1 SQVTM, CDR2 ANQGSEA. CDR3: CSVEETGAPYNEQFF. The CDR3 nucleotides are TGCAGCGTTGAGGAGACAGGGGCCCCCTACAATGAGCAGTTCTTC.

The chain combines TRBV6-1 with TRBJ2-7; D is perhaps TRBD2 (5 bases). This CDR3 comprises 13 residues. Looked up from germline, CDR1 is MNHNS and CDR2 is SASEGT. V was clipped by 4 bases and J by 0 bases, with 7 bases between them. The CDR3 bases are TGTGCCAGCAGTGCTCGGGACTCCTACGAGCAGTACTTC. Protein: CASSARDSYEQYF.

The chain is built from TRBV5-1 and TRBJ2-3, with a weak D call TRBD2 (6 bases). The germline V and J ends were trimmed by 4 bases and 1 base, with 13 bases remaining between them. Germline V gives CDR1 SGHRS, CDR2 YFSETQ. This CDR3 is built from 15 residues. The chain's CDR3 is CASSSPGLRTDTQYF. The CDR3 DNA follows: TGCGCCAGCAGCAGTCCGGGACTCCGCACAGATACGCAGTATTTT. The whole variable domain, remainder taken from reference TRBV5-1 and TRBJ2-3, is KAGVTQTPRYLIKTRGQQVTLSCSPISGHRSVSWYQQTPGQGLQFLFEYFSETQRNKGNFPGRFSGRQFSNSRSEMNVSTLELGDSALYLCASSSPGLRTDTQYFGPGTRLTVL.

This chain connects TRBV27 to TRBJ2-1; no clear D. Germline V CDR1 and CDR2: MNHEY, SMNVEV (reference sequence). V shed 6 bases and J shed 8 bases, with 11 bases lying between them. The CDR3 runs to 12 residues. CDR3 nucleotide sequence: TGTGCCAGCAGCAGTTGGGATTATGAGCAGTTCTTC. Amino acid sequence: CASSSWDYEQFF.

The chain uses TRBV2 and TRBJ1-6; no clear D gene. Germline CDR1 and CDR2: SNHLY and FYNNEI. The CDR3 loop spans 13 amino acids. Between the trimmed V and J ends, which lost 3 bases and 13 bases, there was a span of 13 bases. The CDR3 DNA is TGTGCCAGCAGTGAGATTCAGGAAAGTCCCCTCCACTTT. Its translation is CASSEIQESPLHF.

The chain links TRBV30 to TRBJ1-1; weak D call: TRBD1 (5 bases). V lost 1 base, J lost 9 bases, and 9 bases lay in between. The CDR3 is 11 residues long. Germline CDR1 reads GTSNPN; CDR2 reads SVGIG (reference sequence). The CDR3 region is CAWSEGRQAFF. In DNA, the CDR3 is TGTGCCTGGAGTGAGGGACGGCAAGCTTTCTTT.

This clone was observed once. The chain links TRBV5-1 to TRBJ2-7; unclear D gene. Per germline, CDR1 SGHRS and CDR2 YFSETQ. The V and J ends lost 0 bases and 2 bases respectively, with 6 bases between them. The CDR3 has 13 amino acids. For the CDR3, the DNA is TGCGCCAGCAGCTTGGGGCCAACCTACGAGCAGTACTTC. Translating gives CASSLGPTYEQYF.

The chain combines TRBV15 with TRBJ2-5; D is ambiguous. Germline V gene sequence: CDR1 LNHNV, CDR2 YYDKDF (reference sequence). V was trimmed by 3 bases and J by 1 base, leaving 12 bases between them. The CDR3 totals 15 residues. CDR3 nucleotides: TGTGCCACCAGCAGCGATCGGGCTAGCCAAGAGACCCAGTACTTC. Amino acids: CATSSDRASQETQYF.

This clone was counted between two and nine times. The chain combines TRBV7-2 with TRBJ1-5, with D possibly matching TRBD1 (5 bases). V was shortened by 5 bases and J by 7 bases, with 15 bases between the two germline ends. Germline-derived CDR1 and CDR2 are SGHTA and FQGNSA. The CDR3 spans 14 residues. CDR3 loop: CASSVRVRNQPQHF. The CDR3 region has the DNA TGTGCCAGCAGCGTCAGGGTTAGGAACCAGCCCCAGCATTTT. The entire variable domain, with the rest obtained from reference TRBV7-2 and TRBJ1-5, is as follows: GAGVSQSPSNKVTEKGKDVELRCDPISGHTALYWYRQSLGQGLEFLIYFQGNSAPDKSGLPSDRFSAERTGGSVSTLTIQRTQQEDSAVYLCASSVRVRNQPQHFGDGTRLSIL.

The rearrangement uses TRBV6-6 and TRBJ1-2; 7 nucleotides agree with TRBD1. The CDR3 contains 15 residues. Germline CDR1 reads MNHNY; CDR2 reads SVGAGI (reference sequence). With V trimmed by 0 bases and J by 2 bases, 3 bases remained unmatched. CDR3 in amino acids: CASSYSEGANYGYTF. The CDR3 DNA follows: TGTGCCAGCAGTTACTCGGAGGGGGCAAACTATGGCTACACCTTC.

The chain recombines TRBV5-5 with TRBJ2-1, with D perhaps TRBD1 or TRBD2 (5 bases each). The germline gives CDR1 SGHKS, CDR2 YYEKEE (reference sequence). The CDR3 has 12 amino acids. The V gene lost 6 bases and the J gene lost 4 bases, with 8 bases spanning the gap. This CDR3 reads CASMWGYNEQFF. The CDR3, as DNA: TGTGCCAGCATGTGGGGGTACAATGAGCAGTTCTTC.

The rearrangement joins TRBV18 to TRBJ2-7; D may be TRBD1 (6 bases). V lost 4 bases to trimming and J lost 2 bases, with 9 bases between them. CDR1 and CDR2 (germline): KGHSH, LQKENI. CDR3 size: 13 residues. CDR3 amino acids: CASSLGATYEQYF. The CDR3 DNA sequence: TGTGCCAGCTCACTGGGGGCTACCTACGAGCAGTACTTC.

This clone appeared a single time. This chain connects TRBV12-5 to TRBJ2-2, with D perhaps given as TRBD1 or TRBD2 (6 bases each). This CDR3 comprises 17 residues. V was cut by 4 bases and J by 3 bases, with 18 bases left in between. Germline CDR1 and CDR2: LGHNT and FRNRAP. CDR3: CASGWGSRRGDTGELFF. CDR3 nucleotide sequence: TGTGCTAGTGGTTGGGGATCGCGAAGGGGGGACACCGGGGAGCTGTTTTTT.

This clone has more than one count but fewer than ten. This chain links TRBV30 with TRBJ2-2, with D uncertain. The CDR3 is 11 residues long. The germline V gene has CDR1 GTSNPN and CDR2 SVGIG (reference sequence). The V and J ends lost 5 bases and 5 bases respectively, with 6 bases between them. Written as DNA, the CDR3 is TGTGCCTGGGACATTACCGGGGAGCTGTTTTTT. Translating gives CAWDITGELFF.

The genes are TRBV27 and TRBJ2-7, with D unresolved. V was cut by 0 bases and J by 3 bases, with 6 bases left in between. Per germline, CDR1 MNHEY and CDR2 SMNVEV (reference sequence). CDR3 length equals 13 residues. CDR3 loop: CASSLSVLYEQYF. The CDR3 bases are TGTGCCAGCAGTTTATCAGTCCTCTACGAGCAGTACTTC.

This clone was seen a single time. Here the CDR3 reads CASSVSPTSGSSGANVLTF. DNA for the CDR3: TGTGCCAGCAGCGTATCCCCGACTAGCGGGAGCTCTGGGGCCAACGTCCTGACTTTC. The chain recombines TRBV9 with TRBJ2-6; 12 nucleotides line up with TRBD2. CDR3 size: 19 residues. V lost 1 base to trimming and J lost 0 bases; unmatched junction nucleotides: 5. Germline CDR1 is SGDLS and CDR2 is YYNGEE.

The chain has TRBV27 and TRBJ2-7, with D possibly matching TRBD2 (6 bases). There are 16 residues in the CDR3. Germline CDR1 MNHEY, CDR2 SMNVEV (reference sequence). The V gene lost 2 bases and the J gene lost 0 bases, with 14 bases spanning the gap. The CDR3 DNA reads TGTGCCAGCAGTTTAGCCTACGGGAGTGGCTCCTACGAGCAGTACTTC. Translating it yields CASSLAYGSGSYEQYF.

The genes are TRBV5-1 and TRBJ2-1; TRBD1 or TRBD2 may be the D gene (5 bases each). The V end lost 1 base, the J end lost 2 bases, and 13 bases lay between the germline ends. This CDR3 comprises 16 residues. The germline CDR1 and CDR2 sequences are SGHRS and YFSETQ. CDR3 loop: CASSLRAMGAYNEQFF. The CDR3 nucleotides are TGCGCCAGCAGCTTGAGGGCGATGGGGGCCTACAATGAGCAGTTCTTC.

V and J are TRBV7-2 and TRBJ2-7; 14 bases match TRBD2. Looked up from germline, CDR1 is SGHTA and CDR2 is FQGNSA. The CDR3 runs to 18 residues. Trimming at V came to 2 bases and at J to 0 bases, leaving 6 bases not matched to a gene. In nucleotides, the CDR3 is TGTGCCAGCAGCTTATATGGACTAGCGGGAGGACCCTCCTACGAGCAGTACTTC. Protein sequence: CASSLYGLAGGPSYEQYF.